This T cell receptor beta chain was identified in a study of OX40 agonist ivuxolimab in advanced cancers. On the study more broadly: The dose of intravenous ivuxolimab that patients received every 2 weeks ranged from 0.01 to 10 mg/kg. Whole-study results and caveats: Average numbers of expanded clones were greater in CD8+ T cells than in CD4+. Low normalized T-cell clonal expansion also characterized some of the nonresponders.

With regard to this clone: The antigen is unknown.

Autoimmune disease history or systemic immunosuppression excluded patients. Produced via immunoSEQ multiplex PCR; TCRdb's table is partial and in-frame only. Of roughly 9,700 clones listed, 70% to 80% are singletons. This sequence originates from an adult with an advanced solid tumor such as melanoma, head and neck, liver or kidney cancer. Sequencing used CD4+ or CD8+ T cells sorted from blood, obtained in a trial of the OX40 agonist ivuxolimab.

CDR3 nucleotides: TGTGCCAGCAGGGGGACTAGCGGGAGGGCAGTCAATGAGCAGTTCTTC. This gives the protein CASRGTSGRAVNEQFF. This chain uses TRBV27 with TRBJ2-1; TRBD2 matches at 16 bases. Trimming took 6 bases from V and 6 from J; bases not matched to a gene: 5. The germline V gene has CDR1 MNHEY and CDR2 SMNVEV (reference sequence). The CDR3 has 16 amino acids.